This TCR beta chain was sequenced for a study of shared T cell receptors in the human thymus. This clone was observed a handful of times. The assay was immunoSEQ multiplex PCR, and TCRdb's table has in-frame clones only and misses some. This sample yields 500,000 to 550,000 clones, of which about 84% are seen a single time; 0.013% belongs to the top ten. The CDR3 length is 16 residues. CDR1 and CDR2 (germline): LNHDA, SQIVND (reference sequence). V was trimmed by 4 bases and J by 1 base, leaving 16 bases between them. The same data also went into a second study, on human thymus T cells. As that report states: Among the donors, all were healthy Finnish infants having corrective surgery for congenital heart defects. Corrective heart surgery yielded the resections from which the thymus tissue came. Across thymic and blood repertoires, the usage of V and J genes appeared to be biased. There were highly overlapping thymic repertoires among unrelated individuals, as related research reported.

The gene calls are TRBV19 and TRBJ1-1, with D possibly being TRBD1 (5 bases). This TCR derives from a boy younger than two with a congenital heart defect. Sequencing input: thymocytes. CDR3 region: CASSNGRGEGNTEAFF. The DNA of the CDR3 is TGTGCCAGTAGTAATGGGAGGGGTGAGGGGAACACTGAAGCTTTCTTT.